Below are 17 T cell receptor beta chains sequenced from a single sample in a study of CD8 T cells in ankylosing spondylitis. TCRdb re-derived calls from the 5' RACE reads in MiXCR, one entry per CDR3 protein. The data show fewer than 130,000 distinct CDR3 sequences, about 24% seen once. Material for sequencing was synovial fluid, either unsorted or a sorted T cell fraction (not recorded which). The receptors were gathered from a male donor with ankylosing spondylitis.

J is TRBJ2-3 and V is TRBV5-5; D ambiguous. Germline V CDR1 and CDR2: SGHKS, YYEKEE (reference sequence). The CDR3 is 17 residues long. V lost 0 bases to trimming and J lost 0 bases, with 14 bases between them. CDR3 bases: TGTGCCAGCAGCTTGGCCTGGGCAGCCGCCAGCACAGATACGCAGTATTTT. Protein: CASSLAWAAASTDTQYF.

The genes are TRBV28 and TRBJ2-1; 14 positions agree with TRBD2. The CDR3 sequence is 17 residues long. J was trimmed by 10 bases and V by 5 bases; bases with no gene match: 13. The germline CDR1 and CDR2 sequences are MDHEN and SYDVKM. CDR3 DNA sequence: TGTGCCAGCAGTGCACTTAGACTAGCGGGAGGGCCGGGGGAGCAGTTCTTC. Translation: CASSALRLAGGPGEQFF.

The sample holds a few counts of this clonotype. The CDR3 sequence: CAISEGRVSYTF. CDR3 DNA: TGTGCCATCAGCGAGGGACGGGTGAGCTACACCTTC. This rearrangement joins TRBV10-3 to TRBJ1-2, with D possibly matching TRBD1 (5 bases). Germline V gene data show CDR1 as ENHRY and CDR2 as SYGVKD. The CDR3 is 12 amino acids. Trimming pared 6 bases from V and 9 bases from J, leaving 14 bases between.

The chain couples TRBV20-1 to TRBJ2-1; 11 bases are shared with TRBD2. This CDR3 comprises 18 residues. Unmatched junction bases numbered 14, after V lost 4 bases and J lost 3 bases. Germline lookup yields CDR1 DFQATT and CDR2 SNEGSKA (reference sequence). Here the CDR3 DNA reads TGCAGTGCTAAGGCTCAGGGCTTAGGGACTAGCGGCTACAATGAGCAGTTCTTC. Amino acids: CSAKAQGLGTSGYNEQFF.

This clonotype was recorded once. V usage is TRBV20-1 and J usage is TRBJ2-1; weak D call: TRBD2 (6 bases). Germline values: CDR1 DFQATT, CDR2 SNEGSKA (reference sequence). The V end lost 7 bases, the J end lost 3 bases, and 28 bases lay between the germline ends. The CDR3 runs 18 residues. The CDR3 DNA sequence: TGCAGTGGCCCCGACACCGGGACTCCTTCGTCTCTCTACAATGAGCAGTTCTTC. Translated: CSGPDTGTPSSLYNEQFF.

This clonotype occurred many times. The chain links TRBV6-1 to TRBJ2-2; D is ambiguous. The V end lost 6 bases, the J end lost 1 base, and 15 bases lay between the germline ends. The CDR3 is 16 residues long. The germline gives CDR1 MNHNS, CDR2 SASEGT. The CDR3 protein is CASSRKFLENTGELFF. The CDR3 DNA reads as TGTGCCAGCAGCCGCAAATTTCTAGAGAACACCGGGGAGCTGTTTTTT.

There are a few counts of this clonotype. This sequence joins TRBV7-2 and TRBJ1-6; 7 bases line up with TRBD1. The CDR3 spans 16 residues. V shed 5 bases, J shed 4 bases, and the junction held 8 bases outside the gene matches. Germline CDR1 reads SGHTA; CDR2 reads FQGNSA. The CDR3 DNA sequence: TGTGCCAGCAGCCCCCAGGGGGGGTTGTATAATTCACCCCTCCACTTT. This sequence encodes CASSPQGGLYNSPLHF.

The J gene is TRBJ2-2, the V gene TRBV10-3; TRBD2 matches at 9 bases. The CDR3 runs 17 residues. After removal of 0 bases from V and 1 base from J, the junction contained 3 bases not matched to a gene. Germline V gene data show CDR1 as ENHRY and CDR2 as SYGVKD. The CDR3 DNA reads as TGTGCCATCAGTGAGTCAAGCGGGAGGATGAACACCGGGGAGCTGTTTTTT. Residues: CAISESSGRMNTGELFF.

This clonotype was seen at least ten times. The V gene is TRBV29-1, the J gene TRBJ1-1; D is uncertain. This CDR3 region has 14 residues. Trimming took off 5 bases at V and 1 base at J, with 14 bases between the two ends. Germline loops: CDR1 SQVTM, CDR2 ANQGSEA. The CDR3 is CSVQLRTANTEAFF. DNA of the CDR3: TGCAGCGTTCAACTCCGGACGGCGAACACTGAAGCTTTCTTT.

This clonotype was seen a handful of times. J is TRBJ2-1 and V is TRBV20-1; possible D gene TRBD2, 5 bases. The CDR3 is made up of 15 amino acids. Deletions cut 2 bases from V and 3 bases from J, with 14 bases between. Germline CDR1 reads DFQATT; CDR2 reads SNEGSKA (reference sequence). CDR3 sequence reads: CSARPPGRVYNEQFF. CDR3 nucleotides: TGCAGTGCTAGACCCCCGGGAAGGGTCTACAATGAGCAGTTCTTC.

The chain combines TRBV10-3 with TRBJ2-1, with 10 bases aligning to TRBD2. Trimming took 7 bases from V and 4 from J; bases not matched to a gene: 7. Germline values: CDR1 ENHRY, CDR2 SYGVKD. The length of the CDR3 is 15 residues. CDR3 residues: CAITNSGRNYNEQFF. The CDR3 nucleotides read TGTGCCATCACGAATAGCGGGAGGAATTACAATGAGCAGTTCTTC.

V gene TRBV7-9 combines with J gene TRBJ1-4; a possible D gene is TRBD1 (6 bases). V shed 1 base and J shed 6 bases, with 12 bases lying between them. Germline V gene lookup returns CDR1 SEHNR and CDR2 FQNEAQ (reference sequence). The CDR3 runs 15 residues. The CDR3 bases are TGTGCCAGCAGCTTAGGGAGGGGGAACCATGAAAAACTGTTTTTT. Translation gives CASSLGRGNHEKLFF.

This clonotype was seen repeatedly, ten times or more. The chain has TRBV7-9 and TRBJ1-3, with TRBD1 as a possible D gene (6 bases). This CDR3 contains 15 residues. Trimming pared 5 bases from V and 1 base from J, leaving 12 bases between. Germline V gene sequence: CDR1 SEHNR, CDR2 FQNEAQ (reference sequence). CDR3 sequence reads: CASSARTASGNTIYF. DNA of the CDR3: TGTGCCAGCAGCGCACGGACAGCTTCTGGAAACACCATATATTTT.

This chain connects TRBV2 to TRBJ2-5; a possible D gene is TRBD2 (7 bases). The ends were cut back, 5 bases at V and 6 bases at J, with 13 bases in the middle. This CDR3 has 13 amino acids. Germline V gene sequence: CDR1 SNHLY, CDR2 FYNNEI. Here the CDR3 reads CASSQGGGQTQYF. CDR3 nucleotides: TGTGCCAGCAGTCAGGGAGGGGGGCAGACCCAGTACTTC.

This clonotype was counted a single time. The CDR3: CATSTWEEDTQYF. CDR3 DNA: TGTGCCACCAGTACTTGGGAGGAGGATACGCAGTATTTT. The rearrangement uses TRBV24-1 and TRBJ2-3, with a possible D match to TRBD2 (6 bases). V gave up 6 bases and J gave up 6 bases, with 12 bases separating them. Germline V gene lookup returns CDR1 KGHDR and CDR2 SFDVKD. The CDR3 is made up of 13 amino acids.

This clonotype has a handful of counts. The rearrangement joins TRBV3-1 to TRBJ2-1; D is perhaps TRBD2 (5 bases). The CDR3 has 14 amino acids. Germline V CDR1 and CDR2: LGHDT, YNNKEL (reference sequence). Trimming removed 1 base from V and 10 bases from J, with 14 bases in between. The CDR3 sequence: CASSQGWAGMEQFF. The CDR3 DNA follows: TGTGCCAGCAGCCAAGGTTGGGCGGGCATGGAGCAGTTCTTC.

This clonotype was seen a few times. The rearrangement links TRBV7-9 to TRBJ2-2; D ambiguous. V was clipped by 6 bases and J by 5 bases, with 7 bases between them. From germline, CDR1 is SEHNR and CDR2 FQNEAQ (reference sequence). This CDR3 is 12 amino acids long. The CDR3 protein is CASRHWTGELFF. The CDR3 region has the DNA TGTGCCAGCAGACACTGGACCGGGGAGCTGTTTTTT.